The 2 T cell receptor beta chains presented below share a single source sample, sequenced in a study of neurological immune-mediated disorders. The time point was: longitudinal time-point 3. TCRdb re-called the 5' RACE reads through MiXCR, storing one row per CDR3 protein. The table shows about 80,000 distinct CDR3 sequences, with under 4.5% occurring only once. The sequenced sample consisted of PBMCs. Source of these receptors: a woman aged 60 to 75 with multiple sclerosis.

A few counts support this clonotype. This sequence joins TRBV18 and TRBJ2-1; D is undetermined. V lost 3 bases, J lost 0 bases, and 9 bases lay in between. Germline V CDR1 and CDR2: KGHSH, LQKENI. This CDR3 has 15 amino acids. The CDR3 sequence: CASSPAESSYNEQFF. CDR3 coding DNA: TGTGCCAGCTCACCGGCAGAGAGCTCCTACAATGAGCAGTTCTTC.

This clonotype has a handful of counts. One end of the junction is discordant with germline, which a read error may explain. The CDR3: CASSLGDSYEQYF. CDR3 coding DNA: TGTGCTAGCAGCTTAGGGGACTCCTACGAGCAGTACTTC. The J gene is TRBJ2-7, the V gene TRBV7-7; D perhaps matches TRBD1 (5 bases). Germline-derived CDR1 and CDR2 are SSHAT and FNYEAQ (reference sequence). The CDR3 contains 13 residues.